Shown below are 10 T cell receptor beta chains from a single sample sequenced in a study of blood T cell repertoires in COVID-19. Some clones are missing from TCRdb's copy, which holds only in-frame ones; the method was immunoSEQ multiplex PCR. The table includes roughly 330,000 clones, about nine tenths detected once. Material: PBMCs or T cells enriched from blood (not recorded which). All receptors derive from a woman younger than 30 who had recovered from COVID-19.

This chain links TRBV18 with TRBJ2-1; D possibly corresponds to TRBD1 (6 bases). In germline, CDR1 is KGHSH, CDR2 LQKENI. V was cut by 1 base and J by 3 bases, with 7 bases left in between. The CDR3 consists of 14 residues. As DNA, the CDR3 is TGTGCCAGCTCACCACGGGACAACTACAATGAGCAGTTCTTC. Amino acid sequence: CASSPRDNYNEQFF.

This clone appeared once. The chain has TRBV19 and TRBJ2-3; 9 bases match TRBD1. Germline V gene lookup returns CDR1 LNHDA and CDR2 SQIVND (reference sequence). The V segment lost 9 bases and the J segment 4 bases; nucleotides outside the gene matches: 14. This CDR3 region has 16 residues. CDR3 DNA sequence: TGTGCCAGCACCCTTGGACCGGGACAGGGTTCAGATACGCAGTATTTT. The encoded protein is CASTLGPGQGSDTQYF.

This clone occurred a few times. This rearrangement joins TRBV10-3 to TRBJ1-2, with D uncertain. Trimming cost V 5 bases and J 6 bases, with 7 bases left between them. The CDR3 runs 11 residues. Germline V lookup: CDR1 ENHRY, CDR2 SYGVKD. The CDR3 sequence is CAISQGDGYTF. DNA for the CDR3: TGTGCCATCAGTCAAGGAGATGGCTACACCTTC.

The rearrangement joins TRBV10-3 to TRBJ2-1, with D possibly matching TRBD2 (6 bases). Germline CDR1 and CDR2: ENHRY and SYGVKD. This CDR3 spans 15 amino acids. Trimming stripped 6 bases from V and 4 bases from J, with 16 bases between. For the CDR3, the DNA is TGTGCCATCAGAGACCTAGGGACTGAGTACAATGAGCAGTTCTTC. Amino acids: CAIRDLGTEYNEQFF.

In its sample, this clone was seen a few times. DNA for the CDR3: TGTGCCAGCAGCCGGGGGACTGGCTATGGCTACACCTTC. This translates into CASSRGTGYGYTF. The rearrangement joins TRBV7-3 to TRBJ1-2, with D perhaps matching TRBD1 (5 bases). Trimming left V 5 bases short and J 4 bases short, with 11 bases between. The germline V gene encodes CDR1 SGHTA and CDR2 FQGTGA. The CDR3 has 13 amino acids. Variable domain in full (rest from reference TRBV7-3 and TRBJ1-2): GAGVSQTPSNKVTEKGKYVELRCDPISGHTALYWYRQSLGQGPEFLIYFQGTGAADDSGLPNDRFFAVRPEGSVSTLKIQRTERGDSAVYLCASSRGTGYGYTFGSGTRLTVV.

The chain employs TRBV28 and TRBJ2-3; 7 positions match TRBD2. V lost 6 bases and J lost 4; bases outside the gene matches: 13. Germline V gene data show CDR1 as MDHEN and CDR2 as SYDVKM. CDR3 length: 16 residues. The CDR3, as DNA: TGTGCCAGCAGGGGAGGGAGTATTGGCCTAGCAGATACGCAGTATTTT. This translates into CASRGGSIGLADTQYF.

This clone was seen a few times. Other DNA sequences in the same sample also yield this CDR3. The chain has TRBV11-3 and TRBJ2-2, with no clear D. V lost 1 base, J lost 0 bases, and 6 bases lay in between. Germline assignment: CDR1 SGHNT and CDR2 YENEEA. The CDR3 is 15 amino acids. In nucleotides, the CDR3 is TGTGCCAGCAGCTTAGGGCAGGCGAACACCGGGGAGCTGTTTTTT. It specifies CASSLGQANTGELFF.

This rearrangement joins TRBV7-8 to TRBJ2-1; 12 bases align to TRBD2. CDR1 is SGHVS, CDR2 FQNEAQ, per germline. This CDR3 has 23 residues. J was trimmed by 7 bases and V by 5 bases; bases with no gene match: 30. The CDR3 loop reads CASSLPRLWGETSGRPFWNEQFF. DNA of the CDR3: TGTGCCAGCAGCCTACCTCGCTTGTGGGGGGAGACTAGCGGGAGACCGTTCTGGAATGAGCAGTTCTTC. The whole variable domain, remainder taken from reference TRBV7-8 and TRBJ2-1, is GAGVSQSPRYKVAKRGQDVALRCDPISGHVSLFWYQQALGQGPEFLTYFQNEAQLDKSGLPSDRFFAERPEGSVSTLKIQRTQQEDSAVYLCASSLPRLWGETSGRPFWNEQFFGPGTRLTVL.

V gene TRBV3-1 (or the pseudogene TRBV3-2) combines with J gene TRBJ1-2; possibly TRBD1 for D (5 bases). The V gene's germline CDR1 is LGHDT and CDR2 YNNKEL (reference sequence). V lost 4 bases, J lost 0 bases, and 12 bases lay in between. The CDR3 is made up of 15 amino acids. CDR3 in DNA: TGTGCCAGCAGCCGGGAGGGGAGAGCTAACTATGGCTACACCTTC. Translation: CASSREGRANYGYTF.

V gene TRBV12-3 or TRBV12-4 combines with J gene TRBJ1-1; tentative D call: TRBD1 (5 bases). The CDR3 has 13 residues. Trimming pared 6 bases from V and 6 bases from J, leaving 14 bases between. The CDR3 nucleotides read TGTGCCAGCAGCGGGAGTCGGGGGGCTGAAGCTTTCTTT. Residues: CASSGSRGAEAFF.